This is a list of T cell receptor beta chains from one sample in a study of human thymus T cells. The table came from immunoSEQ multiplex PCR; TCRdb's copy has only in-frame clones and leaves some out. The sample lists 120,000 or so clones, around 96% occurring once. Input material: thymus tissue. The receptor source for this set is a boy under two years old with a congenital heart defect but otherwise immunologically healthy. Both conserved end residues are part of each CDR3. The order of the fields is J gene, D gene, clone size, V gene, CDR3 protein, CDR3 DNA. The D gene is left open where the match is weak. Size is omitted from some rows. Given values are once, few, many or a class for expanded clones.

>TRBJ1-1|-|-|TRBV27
CASSAGNTEAFF
TGTGCCAGCAGCGCAGGCAACACTGAAGCTTTCTTT
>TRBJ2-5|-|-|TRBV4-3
CASSQDGGTGESWETQYF
TGCGCCAGCAGCCAAGATGGAGGAACAGGAGAAAGTTGGGAGACCCAGTACTTC
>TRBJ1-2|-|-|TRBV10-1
CASSESPPGKGRRYNEFFNYGYTF
TGCGCCAGCAGTGAGTCACCTCCTGGAAAAGGGAGGCGTTATAATGAGTTCTTTAACTATGGCTACACCTTC
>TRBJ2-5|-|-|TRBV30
CAWGTGPVGETQYF
TGTGCCTGGGGAACAGGGCCGGTCGGGGAGACCCAGTACTTC
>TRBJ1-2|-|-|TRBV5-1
CASSSAAEGWYGYTF
TGCGCCAGCAGCTCGGCCGCGGAGGGTTGGTATGGCTACACCTTC
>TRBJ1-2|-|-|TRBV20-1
CSAPVLIGYTF
TGCAGTGCCCCTGTACTTATTGGCTACACCTTC
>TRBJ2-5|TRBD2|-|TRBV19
CASSNLPGLGQETQYF
TGTGCCAGTAGTAACCTACCGGGACTAGGACAAGAGACCCAGTACTTC
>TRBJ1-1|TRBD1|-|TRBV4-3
CASSQDLEPTGGVKRVRTEAFF
TGCGCCAGCAGCCAAGATCTAGAACCCACAGGGGGCGTAAAGCGGGTTCGGACTGAAGCTTTCTTT
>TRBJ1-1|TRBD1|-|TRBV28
CASFHRGHTEAFF
TGTGCCAGTTTCCACAGGGGGCACACTGAAGCTTTCTTT
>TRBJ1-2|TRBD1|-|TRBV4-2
CASSLGGGGGGYTF
TGTGCCAGCAGCCTAGGAGGGGGCGGTGGTGGCTACACCTTC
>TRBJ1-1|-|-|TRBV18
CASSLSGGGKKNTEAFF
TGTGCCAGCTCACTTTCTGGAGGGGGTAAGAAGAACACTGAAGCTTTCTTT
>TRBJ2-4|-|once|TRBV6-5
CASSVSLLAKNIQYF
TGTGCCAGCAGTGTCAGCCTACTAGCCAAAAACATTCAGTACTTC
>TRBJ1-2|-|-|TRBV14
CASSLHGPDRGYTF
TGTGCCAGCAGCCTCCACGGTCCAGATCGCGGCTACACCTTC
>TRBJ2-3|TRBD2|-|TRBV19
CASSIVSSGTSDTQYF
TGTGCCAGTAGTATCGTGTCTAGCGGAACCTCAGATACGCAGTATTTT
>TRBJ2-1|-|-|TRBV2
CASSEGGLGYNEQFF
TGTGCCAGCAGTGAGGGGGGTCTAGGATACAATGAGCAGTTCTTC
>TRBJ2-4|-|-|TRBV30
CAWSPEAKNIQYF
TGTGCCTGGAGTCCGGAAGCCAAAAACATTCAGTACTTC
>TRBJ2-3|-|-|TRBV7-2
CASSSGIADTQYF
TGTGCCAGCAGCTCAGGGATCGCAGATACGCAGTATTTT
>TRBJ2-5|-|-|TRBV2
CASSEYWGIQETQYF
TGTGCCAGCAGTGAATATTGGGGGATACAAGAGACCCAGTACTTC
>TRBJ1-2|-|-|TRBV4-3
CASSQDRIGPNYGYTF
TGCGCCAGCAGCCAAGATCGTATAGGTCCTAACTATGGCTACACCTTC
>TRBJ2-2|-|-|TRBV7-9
CASSPSRGVEGTGELFF
TGTGCCAGCAGCCCATCCCGGGGAGTTGAGGGCACCGGGGAGCTGTTTTTT
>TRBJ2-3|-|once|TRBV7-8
CATGDENTDTQYF
TGTGCCACCGGGGACGAGAACACAGATACGCAGTATTTT
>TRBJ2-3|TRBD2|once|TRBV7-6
CASSRRTSGEYTDTQYF
TGTGCCAGCAGCCGAAGGACTAGCGGGGAGTACACAGATACGCAGTATTTT
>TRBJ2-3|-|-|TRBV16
CASSQCPVGGGDTQYF
TGTGCCAGCAGCCAATGCCCTGTGGGGGGAGGAGATACGCAGTATTTT
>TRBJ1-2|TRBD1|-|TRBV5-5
CASSLGDRGGYTF
TGTGCCAGCAGCTTGGGGGACAGGGGAGGCTACACCTTC
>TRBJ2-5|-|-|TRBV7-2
CASSLEDIRGTKTQYF
TGTGCCAGCAGCTTAGAAGATATAAGAGGTACAAAGACCCAGTACTTC
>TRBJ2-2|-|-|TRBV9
CASSVSGQDRTGELFF
TGTGCCAGCAGCGTATCTGGGCAGGACCGCACCGGGGAGCTGTTTTTT
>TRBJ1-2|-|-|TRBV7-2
CASSFTGKIYHGYGYTF
TGTGCCAGCAGCTTTACAGGGAAGATTTACCACGGCTATGGCTACACCTTC